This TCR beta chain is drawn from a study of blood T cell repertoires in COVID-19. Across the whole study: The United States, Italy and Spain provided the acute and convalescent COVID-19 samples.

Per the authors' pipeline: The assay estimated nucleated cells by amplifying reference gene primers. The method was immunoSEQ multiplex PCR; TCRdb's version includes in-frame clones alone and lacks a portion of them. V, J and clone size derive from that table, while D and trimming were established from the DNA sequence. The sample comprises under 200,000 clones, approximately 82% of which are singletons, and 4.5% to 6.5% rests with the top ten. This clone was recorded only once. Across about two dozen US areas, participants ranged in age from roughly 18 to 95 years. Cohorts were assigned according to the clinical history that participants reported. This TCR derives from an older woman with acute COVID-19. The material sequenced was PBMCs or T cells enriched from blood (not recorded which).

CDR3 nucleotide sequence: TGTGCCAGTAGTGCTACTTACACTGAAGCTTTCTTT. Translating gives CASSATYTEAFF. V gene TRBV19 combines with J gene TRBJ1-1; D gene uncertain. Germline V gene lookup returns CDR1 LNHDA and CDR2 SQIVND (reference sequence). V was clipped by 5 bases and J by 3 bases, with 7 bases between them. The CDR3 is 12 residues long. The full variable domain, completed using reference TRBV19 and TRBJ1-1, is DGGITQSPKYLFRKEGQNVTLSCEQNLNHDAMYWYRQDPGQGLRLIYYSQIVNDFQKGDIAEGYSVSREKKESFPLTVTSAQKNPTAFYLCASSATYTEAFFGQGTRLTVV.